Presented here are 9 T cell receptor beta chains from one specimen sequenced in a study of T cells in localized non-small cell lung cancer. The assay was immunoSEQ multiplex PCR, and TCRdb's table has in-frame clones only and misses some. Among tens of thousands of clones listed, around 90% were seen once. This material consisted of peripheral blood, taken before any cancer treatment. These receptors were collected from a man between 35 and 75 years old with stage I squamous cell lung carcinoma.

CDR3 coding DNA: TGTGCCAGCAGCTTAAAAGTATTGATAGCGGATAACTACGAGCAGTACTTC. Its translation: CASSLKVLIADNYEQYF. The rearrangement joins TRBV7-3 to TRBJ2-7; weak D call: TRBD2 (6 bases). The CDR3 has 17 amino acids. Trimming took 1 base from V and 3 from J, leaving 19 bases between them. Germline V lookup: CDR1 SGHTA, CDR2 FQGTGA.

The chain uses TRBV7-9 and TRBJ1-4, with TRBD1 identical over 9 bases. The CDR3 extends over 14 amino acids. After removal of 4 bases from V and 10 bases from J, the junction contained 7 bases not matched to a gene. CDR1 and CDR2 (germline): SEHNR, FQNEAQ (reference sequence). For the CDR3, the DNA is TGTGCCAGCAGCTCCGGGACAGGGATCAGAAAACTGTTTTTT. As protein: CASSSGTGIRKLFF.

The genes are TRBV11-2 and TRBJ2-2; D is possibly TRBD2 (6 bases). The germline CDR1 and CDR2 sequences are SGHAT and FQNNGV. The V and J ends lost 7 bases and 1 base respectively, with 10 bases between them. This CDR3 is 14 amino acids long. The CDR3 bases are TGTGCCAGCAAGCTAGCGTGGAACACCGGGGAGCTGTTTTTT. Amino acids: CASKLAWNTGELFF.

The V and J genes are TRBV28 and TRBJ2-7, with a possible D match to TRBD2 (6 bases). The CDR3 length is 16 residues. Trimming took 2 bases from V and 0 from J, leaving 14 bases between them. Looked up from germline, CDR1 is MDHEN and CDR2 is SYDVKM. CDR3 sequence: CASSLLRRGSSYEQYF. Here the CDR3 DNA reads TGTGCCAGCAGTTTACTTCGGAGGGGAAGCTCCTACGAGCAGTACTTC.

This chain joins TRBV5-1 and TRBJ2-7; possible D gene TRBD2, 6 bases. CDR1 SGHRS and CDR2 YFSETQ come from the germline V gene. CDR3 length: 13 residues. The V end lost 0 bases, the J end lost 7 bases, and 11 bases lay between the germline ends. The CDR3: CASSLGWGGEQYF. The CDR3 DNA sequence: TGCGCCAGCAGCTTGGGCTGGGGAGGTGAGCAGTACTTC.

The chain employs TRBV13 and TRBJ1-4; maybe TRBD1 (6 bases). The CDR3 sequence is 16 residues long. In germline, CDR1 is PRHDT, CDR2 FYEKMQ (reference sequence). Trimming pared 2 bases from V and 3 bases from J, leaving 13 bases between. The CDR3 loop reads CASSLSGGRSNEKLFF. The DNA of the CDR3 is TGTGCCAGCAGCTTATCCGGGGGCAGGTCTAATGAAAAACTGTTTTTT.

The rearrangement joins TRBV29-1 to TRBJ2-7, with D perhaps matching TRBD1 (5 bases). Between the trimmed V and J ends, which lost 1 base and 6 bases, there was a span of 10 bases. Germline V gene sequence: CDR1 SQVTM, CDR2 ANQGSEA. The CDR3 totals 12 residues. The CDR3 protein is CSVEGRGGEQYF. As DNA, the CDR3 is TGCAGCGTTGAAGGAAGGGGCGGCGAGCAGTACTTC.

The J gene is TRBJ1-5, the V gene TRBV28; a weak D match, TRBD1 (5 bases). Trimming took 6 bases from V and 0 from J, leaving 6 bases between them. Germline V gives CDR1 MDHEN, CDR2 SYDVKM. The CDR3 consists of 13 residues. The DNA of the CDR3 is TGTGCCAGCAGGGACAATAGCAATCAGCCCCAGCATTTT. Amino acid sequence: CASRDNSNQPQHF.

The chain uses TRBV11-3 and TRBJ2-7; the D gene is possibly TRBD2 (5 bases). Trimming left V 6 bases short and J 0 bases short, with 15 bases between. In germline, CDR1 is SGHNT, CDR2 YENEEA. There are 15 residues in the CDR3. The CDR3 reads CASRRRGSFSYEQYF. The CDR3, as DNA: TGTGCCAGCAGGCGACGCGGGTCTTTCTCCTACGAGCAGTACTTC.